The present T cell receptor beta chain was sequenced within a study of blood T cell repertoires in COVID-19. As for the study in general: T cells, B-cell-depleted T cells, or PBMCs supplied cDNA or gDNA.

Trimming cost V 3 bases and J 1 base, with 9 bases left between them. Germline V gene data show CDR1 as LGHNA and CDR2 as YSLEER. This CDR3 spans 14 amino acids. Profiled with immunoSEQ multiplex PCR; TCRdb holds only in-frame clones, not every one. This table holds about 230,000 clones, over 80% found once. This chain links TRBV4-3 with TRBJ1-1; D is uncertain. This sequence originates from a woman in her seventies with active or convalescent COVID-19. Material for sequencing was peripheral blood. The CDR3 nucleotides read TGCGCCAGCAGCCACCCAGGCAAGAACACTGAAGCTTTCTTT. It specifies CASSHPGKNTEAFF.